Shown below are 26 T cell receptor beta chains from a single sample sequenced in a study of T cell responses to AZD1222 COVID-19 vaccine. This table comes from immunoSEQ multiplex PCR, and its TCRdb copy is limited to in-frame clones, with some not included. The table lists about 120,000 clones, about 90% of them singletons, with more than 9% in the top ten. The material sequenced was peripheral blood, taken on day 0 of AZD1222 vaccination. Receptors originate from an adult in good health.

This sequence joins TRBV10-3 and TRBJ2-1; D is possibly TRBD2 (7 bases). Germline V lookup: CDR1 ENHRY, CDR2 SYGVKD. V shed 0 bases and J shed 5 bases, with 17 bases lying between them. The length of the CDR3 is 17 residues. The CDR3 loop reads CAISESRASGDNNEQFF. CDR3 DNA: TGTGCCATCAGTGAGTCGAGGGCCAGCGGGGACAACAATGAGCAGTTCTTC.

The chain has TRBV14 and TRBJ1-1; no firm D call. CDR1 is SGHDN, CDR2 FVKESK, per germline. V lost 5 bases and J 1 base, leaving 8 bases between the germline ends. The CDR3 sequence is 13 residues long. CDR3 coding DNA: TGTGCCAGCAGCAAGCAAACGAACACTGAAGCTTTCTTT. Protein product: CASSKQTNTEAFF.

This sequence joins TRBV5-1 and TRBJ2-7; D could derive from TRBD1 or TRBD2 (6 bases each). V lost 4 bases and J lost 6, with 23 bases in between. There are 16 residues in the CDR3. Germline V gene lookup returns CDR1 SGHRS and CDR2 YFSETQ. In DNA, the CDR3 is TGCGCCAGCAGCCCGGGGGCGGCTTTACCTAAAACCGAGCAGTACTTC. This sequence encodes CASSPGAALPKTEQYF.

The V and J genes are TRBV9 and TRBJ1-3; D is undetermined. V shed 4 bases and J shed 1 base, with 12 bases lying between them. Germline V gives CDR1 SGDLS, CDR2 YYNGEE. This CDR3 contains 15 residues. The CDR3 protein is CASSPFGVSGNTIYF. The CDR3 bases are TGTGCCAGCAGCCCCTTTGGGGTTTCTGGAAACACCATATATTTT.

This clone was counted between two and nine times. V gene TRBV9 combines with J gene TRBJ2-7; TRBD2 matches 11 bases. The V gene's germline CDR1 is SGDLS and CDR2 YYNGEE. The CDR3 consists of 15 residues. The trim removed 3 bases at V and 1 base at J, leaving 3 bases unmatched. CDR3 region: CASSAGLAGSYEQYF. The CDR3 nucleotides are TGTGCCAGCAGCGCCGGACTAGCGGGTTCCTACGAGCAGTACTTC.

The chain is built from TRBV9 and TRBJ1-6, with D tentatively TRBD1 (5 bases). Trimming removed 0 bases from V and 6 bases from J, with 10 bases in between. CDR1 is SGDLS and CDR2 is YYNGEE in the germline V gene. This CDR3 spans 15 amino acids. The DNA for the CDR3 is TGTGCCAGCAGCGTAGAGGGACGGCCTAATTCACCCCTCCACTTT. This translates into CASSVEGRPNSPLHF.

The CDR3 loop is CASSLGTGRHNQPQHF. CDR3 bases: TGTGCCAGCAGCTTAGGAACTGGCCGGCACAATCAGCCCCAGCATTTT. The chain employs TRBV7-2 and TRBJ1-5; D unclear. Per germline, CDR1 SGHTA and CDR2 FQGNSA. This CDR3 contains 16 residues. V lost 1 base to trimming and J lost 3 bases, with 13 bases between them.

The chain has TRBV7-9 and TRBJ1-1; D not certain. CDR3 length: 14 residues. Germline-derived CDR1 and CDR2 are SEHNR and FQNEAQ (reference sequence). Trimming removed 6 bases from V and 1 base from J, with 12 bases in between. CDR3 sequence reads: CASRQSAGNTEAFF. In nucleotides, the CDR3 is TGTGCCAGCAGACAGAGTGCCGGGAACACTGAAGCTTTCTTT.

V usage is TRBV18 and J usage is TRBJ1-2; a weak D match, TRBD1 (5 bases). CDR3 length: 13 amino acids. Trimming removed 3 bases at V and 4 bases at J, with 9 bases between. Germline values: CDR1 KGHSH, CDR2 LQKENI. CDR3 loop: CASSPRDSYGYTF. The CDR3 bases are TGTGCCAGCTCACCTCGGGACTCCTATGGCTACACCTTC.

This sequence joins TRBV28 and TRBJ2-3; D gene ambiguous. The CDR3 extends over 13 amino acids. Germline V gene lookup returns CDR1 MDHEN and CDR2 SYDVKM. Trimming took 6 bases from V and 4 from J, leaving 11 bases between them. CDR3 DNA: TGTGCCAGCAGCCTCGAAAACGCAGATACGCAGTATTTT. It codes for CASSLENADTQYF. Together with reference TRBV28 and TRBJ2-3, the CDR3 gives the full variable domain: DVKVTQSSRYLVKRTGEKVFLECVQDMDHENMFWYRQDPGLGLRLIYFSYDVKMKEKGDIPEGYSVSREKKERFSLILESASTNQTSMYLCASSLENADTQYFGPGTRLTVL.

The V gene is TRBV7-9, the J gene TRBJ2-7, with a weak D call TRBD2 (6 bases). CDR1 and CDR2 (germline): SEHNR, FQNEAQ (reference sequence). The ends were cut back, 8 bases at V and 6 bases at J, with 17 bases in the middle. This CDR3 is built from 13 residues. In nucleotides, the CDR3 is TGTGCCAGCCAGTGGGGGGATCGACCCGAGCAGTACTTC. Encoded protein: CASQWGDRPEQYF.

This clone was seen a few times. The chain uses TRBV11-3 and TRBJ2-3; D possibly uses TRBD1 or TRBD2 (6 bases each). The germline CDR1 and CDR2 sequences are SGHNT and YENEEA. V was shortened by 3 bases and J by 5 bases, with 21 bases between the two germline ends. CDR3 length equals 17 residues. The CDR3, as DNA: TGTGCCAGCAGCTTCGGAACTACCGTAAGGGGGGAAGATACGCAGTATTTT. As protein: CASSFGTTVRGEDTQYF.

V is TRBV6-5 and J is TRBJ1-4; TRBD1 matches at 7 bases. This CDR3 comprises 14 residues. V trimming: 7 bases; J trimming: 6 bases; junction bases outside the gene matches: 8. Germline loops: CDR1 MNHEY, CDR2 SVGAGI. CDR3 nucleotide sequence: TGTGCCAGCACCCTCCAGGGGGGGGATGAAAAACTGTTTTTT. Amino acids: CASTLQGGDEKLFF.

The V and J genes are TRBV10-1 and TRBJ1-2, with 12 bases identical to TRBD1. Trimming cost V 5 bases and J 6 bases; bases outside gene matches: 10. CDR1 and CDR2 from the germline V gene are WNHNN and SYGVQD (reference sequence). The CDR3 is made up of 16 amino acids. CDR3 nucleotide sequence: TGCGCCAGCAGTAGCGGGACAGGGGGCACCCTGAATGGCTACACCTTC. Residues: CASSSGTGGTLNGYTF.

V usage is TRBV19 and J usage is TRBJ2-5; TRBD1 matches 8 bases. The germline V gene encodes CDR1 LNHDA and CDR2 SQIVND (reference sequence). V shed 4 bases and J 7 bases; nucleotides not matched to a gene: 11. The CDR3 is 15 amino acids. The CDR3 DNA reads TGTGCCAGTAGTAGCCAGACAGGGGCCGCCGGGACCCAGTACTTC. Protein product: CASSSQTGAAGTQYF.

V usage is TRBV5-4 and J usage is TRBJ2-3, with 8 nucleotides matching TRBD2. Germline trimming cut 4 bases from V and 0 bases from J; bases unmatched to any gene: 10. CDR1 and CDR2 from the germline V gene are SGHNT and YYREEE (reference sequence). This CDR3 is 17 amino acids long. The CDR3 region has the DNA TGTGCCAGCAGCCGAGTGGCGGGGGGTACTAGCACAGATACGCAGTATTTT. As protein: CASSRVAGGTSTDTQYF.

The gene calls are TRBV5-1 and TRBJ2-1, with D perhaps TRBD1 (5 bases). The V end lost 0 bases, the J end lost 3 bases, and 7 bases lay between the germline ends. Germline V gene sequence: CDR1 SGHRS, CDR2 YFSETQ. This CDR3 region has 14 residues. DNA for the CDR3: TGCGCCAGCAGCTTGGACAGGTTCTACAATGAGCAGTTCTTC. Amino acid sequence: CASSLDRFYNEQFF.

V and J are TRBV4-1 and TRBJ2-7; D unresolved. This CDR3 is 14 amino acids long. Trimming shortened V by 3 bases and J by 4 bases, and 13 bases separated the two germline ends. In germline, CDR1 is MGHRA, CDR2 YSYEKL. CDR3 in DNA: TGCGCCAGCAGCCACGTCTCGGGTCCTTACGAGCAGTACTTC. This codes for CASSHVSGPYEQYF.

The V call is TRBV15, the J call TRBJ2-3; perhaps D is TRBD1 or TRBD2 (7 bases each). Germline V gives CDR1 LNHNV, CDR2 YYDKDF (reference sequence). V dropped 8 bases and J dropped 5 bases, with 17 bases sitting between them. The CDR3 spans 14 residues. The CDR3: CATQRQGGRDTQYF. CDR3 sequence (DNA): TGTGCCACCCAGAGGCAGGGGGGGAGAGATACGCAGTATTTT.

This clone has just a few counts. The rearrangement joins TRBV2 to TRBJ2-7; 8 nucleotides match TRBD2. V trimming: 7 bases; J trimming: 2 bases; junction bases outside the gene matches: 7. The CDR3 consists of 14 residues. Germline V gene data show CDR1 as SNHLY and CDR2 as FYNNEI. The CDR3: CASTRGGAAYEQYF. CDR3 nucleotide sequence: TGTGCCAGCACCCGGGGGGGGGCAGCCTACGAGCAGTACTTC.

The rearrangement joins TRBV7-8 to TRBJ2-7, with D maybe TRBD1 (6 bases). Germline CDR1 and CDR2: SGHVS and FQNEAQ. This CDR3 region has 15 residues. V lost 0 bases and J lost 4, with 13 bases in between. CDR3 nucleotide sequence: TGTGCCAGCAGCTTAGCCGGGACATCCCTTTACGAGCAGTACTTC. Translated, it gives CASSLAGTSLYEQYF.

The chain combines TRBV6-5 with TRBJ1-5; no reliable D call. Looked up from germline, CDR1 is MNHEY and CDR2 is SVGAGI. CDR3 length: 15 amino acids. The ends were cut back, 0 bases at V and 3 bases at J, with 9 bases in the middle. CDR3 sequence: CASSYSKGYNQPQHF. The CDR3, as DNA: TGTGCCAGCAGTTACTCGAAAGGCTACAATCAGCCCCAGCATTTT.

As DNA, the CDR3 is TGTGCCAGCTGCGTGGGACAGGGAAGTGTCTACGAGCAGTACTTC. Protein sequence: CASCVGQGSVYEQYF. This chain connects TRBV6-5 to TRBJ2-7, with 9 bases that match TRBD1. V lost 8 bases, J lost 3 bases, and 11 bases stayed unmatched. The CDR3 has 15 amino acids. Germline CDR1 and CDR2: MNHEY and SVGAGI.

The rearrangement joins TRBV19 to TRBJ1-1; TRBD1 is a possible D gene (5 bases). There are 13 residues in the CDR3. V was shortened by 5 bases and J by 4 bases, with 11 bases between the two germline ends. Germline CDR1 is LNHDA and CDR2 is SQIVND (reference sequence). CDR3 nucleotides: TGTGCCAGTAGTTCCTTGGGGGTCACTGAAGCTTTCTTT. Protein sequence: CASSSLGVTEAFF. Full variable domain (outside the CDR3, taken from reference TRBV19 and TRBJ1-1): DGGITQSPKYLFRKEGQNVTLSCEQNLNHDAMYWYRQDPGQGLRLIYYSQIVNDFQKGDIAEGYSVSREKKESFPLTVTSAQKNPTAFYLCASSSLGVTEAFFGQGTRLTVV.

The V and J genes are TRBV28 and TRBJ2-3, with a weak D call TRBD2 (5 bases). Per the germline V gene, CDR1 is MDHEN and CDR2 is SYDVKM. The CDR3 totals 11 residues. Trimming shortened V by 2 bases and J by 11 bases, and 8 bases separated the two germline ends. CDR3 in DNA: TGTGCCAGCAGTTTAAGGAGGAAGCAGTATTTT. Translated: CASSLRRKQYF.

The rearrangement uses TRBV6-5 and TRBJ1-2; D possibly corresponds to TRBD1 (6 bases). Germline V gene sequence: CDR1 MNHEY, CDR2 SVGAGI. Trimming left V 6 bases short and J 3 bases short, with 14 bases between. This CDR3 contains 14 residues. CDR3 in DNA: TGTGCCAGCAGGAACAGGGTTGGGGACTATGGCTACACCTTC. It specifies CASRNRVGDYGYTF.